This TCR beta chain was obtained from a study of regulatory T cells in long-lasting Graves disease. In the study overall: Antithyroid drug intake by newly diagnosed Graves' patients had lasted under 3 months.

This clonotype was seen ten or more times. The antigen remains unidentified. As to time point: newly diagnosed GD, antithyroid drugs for less than 3 months. Generation of the TCR library employed RNA extracted from PBMCs. The study, taken as a whole, reports: Not thyroid tissue but only peripheral blood was studied.

Through Arm-PCR of CDR3 regions and iRepertoire HTBI primers, TCR beta libraries were built. TCRdb processed the multiplex PCR reads anew with MiXCR; each CDR3 protein has one entry. This table holds 250,000 or so distinct CDR3 sequences, roughly a fifth found once. Between the trimmed V and J ends, which lost 1 base and 4 bases, there was a span of 8 bases. CDR3 length: 13 amino acids. Germline V CDR1 and CDR2: SGHRS, YFSETQ. The clonotype originates from a female donor with Graves disease. The rearrangement links TRBV5-1 to TRBJ2-5; no reliable D call. The material was peripheral blood mononuclear cells (PBMCs), obtained at new diagnosis, from a patient treated with antithyroid drugs. This CDR3 reads CASSLLATETQYF. CDR3 nucleotide sequence: TGCGCCAGCAGCTTGTTGGCTACAGAGACCCAGTACTTC.